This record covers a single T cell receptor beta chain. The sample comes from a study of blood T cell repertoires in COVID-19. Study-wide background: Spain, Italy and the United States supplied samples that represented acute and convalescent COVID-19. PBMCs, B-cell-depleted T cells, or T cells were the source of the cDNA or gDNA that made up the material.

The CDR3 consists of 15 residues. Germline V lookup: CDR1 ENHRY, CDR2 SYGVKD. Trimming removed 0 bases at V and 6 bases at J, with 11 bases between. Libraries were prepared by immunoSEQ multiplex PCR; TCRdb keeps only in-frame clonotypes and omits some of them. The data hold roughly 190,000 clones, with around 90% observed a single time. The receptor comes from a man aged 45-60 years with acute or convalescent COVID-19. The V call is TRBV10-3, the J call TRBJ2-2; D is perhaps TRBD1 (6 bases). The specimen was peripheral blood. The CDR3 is CAISESAQGAGELFF. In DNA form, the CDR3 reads TGTGCCATCAGTGAGTCGGCACAGGGTGCCGGGGAGCTGTTTTTT.